The present T cell receptor beta chain was sequenced within a study of blood T cell repertoires in COVID-19. Germline V gene data show CDR1 as GTSNPN and CDR2 as SVGIG (reference sequence). This CDR3 comprises 15 residues. J gave up 3 bases and V 2 bases, and 10 bases lay outside the gene matches. Study processing details: Reference gene primer amplification gave estimated nucleated cell counts. Profiled with immunoSEQ multiplex PCR; TCRdb holds only in-frame clones, not every one. The DNA gave D and trimming, while V, J and clone size come from that table. The table lists some 93,000 clones, roughly 79% of them singletons, with less than 11% in the top ten.

The chain carries TRBV30 and TRBJ2-7; 7 bases are shared with TRBD2. The sequencing input was peripheral blood. The clonotype comes from a man between 65 and 79 years old with acute or convalescent COVID-19. CDR3 DNA sequence: TGTGCCTGGAGTCCAAAAGGTGGGGAGGGCTACGAGCAGTACTTC. Protein: CAWSPKGGEGYEQYF.